The present entry profiles one T cell receptor beta chain with its context. Authors' analysis steps: Estimates of nucleated cell counts were drawn from the amplification of reference gene primers. The assay was immunoSEQ multiplex PCR, and TCRdb's table has in-frame clones only and misses some. V and J calls and clone size follow that table, whereas D and trimming were derived from the DNA. The profile shows 140,000 or so clones, 82% of them singletons. This entry belongs to a study of blood T cell repertoires in COVID-19. Study-wide context: Samples of COVID-19 (acute and convalescent) were obtained from the United States, Italy and Spain.

Trimming removed 5 bases from V and 2 bases from J; junction bases left unmatched: 5. The CDR3 runs to 14 residues. The V gene's germline CDR1 is SNHLY and CDR2 FYNNEI. The chain couples TRBV2 to TRBJ1-1; 7 positions agree with TRBD1. This sequence was found in an elderly woman with acute or convalescent COVID-19. Source material: peripheral blood. The CDR3 bases are TGTGCCAGCAGTCTACAGGGGCCCAACACTGAAGCTTTCTTT. It specifies CASSLQGPNTEAFF.